This T cell receptor beta chain was captured in a study of T cells after yellow fever vaccination. Study information: Preparation of the low-cell-number fractions used SMART-Seq v4 Ultra Low Input. General study findings and limits: Most clones from primary vaccination resurfaced after the booster (approximately 97% CD4, around 89% CD8). Weaker, the secondary response had a peak occurring faster, on day 5 versus 15.

5'RACE template switching produced TCR cDNA carrying a universal primer site and UMIs. TCRdb recomputed calls from the 5' RACE reads with MiXCR, one row per CDR3 protein. The table records approximately 250,000 distinct CDR3 sequences, about 5.2% of them present only once. This clonotype appeared many times. The antigen is not known. Trimming cost V 4 bases and J 0 bases, with 7 bases left between them. The germline V gene encodes CDR1 ENHRY and CDR2 SYGVKD. This CDR3 spans 14 amino acids. The chain combines TRBV10-3 with TRBJ2-1; TRBD1 is a possible D gene (6 bases). The material was CD4+ T cells sorted from PBMCs, obtained on the day of the yellow fever booster vaccination. This clonotype was obtained from a man aged 18 to 29 who received the YFV17D yellow fever vaccine. This chain's CDR3 is CAISGQVSYNEQFF. For the CDR3, the DNA is TGTGCCATCAGTGGACAGGTCTCCTACAATGAGCAGTTCTTC.